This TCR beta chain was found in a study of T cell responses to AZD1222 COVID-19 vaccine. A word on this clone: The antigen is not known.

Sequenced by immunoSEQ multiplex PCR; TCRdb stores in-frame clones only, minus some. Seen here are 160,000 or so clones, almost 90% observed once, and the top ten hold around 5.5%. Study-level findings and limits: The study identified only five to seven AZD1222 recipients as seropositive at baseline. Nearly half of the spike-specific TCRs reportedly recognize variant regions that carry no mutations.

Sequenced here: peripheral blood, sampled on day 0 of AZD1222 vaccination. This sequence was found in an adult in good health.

The CDR3 DNA reads TGTGCCAGCAGTCAACACCTACTTCTCCACTTT. It codes for CASSQHLLLHF. The chain combines TRBV6-2 or TRBV6-3 with TRBJ1-6; D unresolved. V shed 5 bases and J shed 16 bases, with 12 bases lying between them. This CDR3 has 11 residues. The V gene's germline CDR1 is MNHEY and CDR2 SVGEGT.